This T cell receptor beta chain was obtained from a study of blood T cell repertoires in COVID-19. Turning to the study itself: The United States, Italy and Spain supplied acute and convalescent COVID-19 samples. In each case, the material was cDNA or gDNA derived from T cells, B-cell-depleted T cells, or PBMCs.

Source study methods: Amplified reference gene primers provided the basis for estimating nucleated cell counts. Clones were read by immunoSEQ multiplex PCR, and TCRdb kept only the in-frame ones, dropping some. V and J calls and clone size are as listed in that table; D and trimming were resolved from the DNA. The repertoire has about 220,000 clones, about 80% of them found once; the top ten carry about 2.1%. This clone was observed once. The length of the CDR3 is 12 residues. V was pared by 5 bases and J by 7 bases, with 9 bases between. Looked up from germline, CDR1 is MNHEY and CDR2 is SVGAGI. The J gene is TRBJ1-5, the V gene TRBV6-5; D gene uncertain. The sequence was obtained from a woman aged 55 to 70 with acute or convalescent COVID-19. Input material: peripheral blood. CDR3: CASSRPGQPQHF. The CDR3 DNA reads TGTGCCAGCAGTAGACCGGGGCAGCCCCAGCATTTT.